The 2 T cell receptor beta chains in this list originate from one sample, sequenced in a study of regulatory T cells in long-lasting Graves disease. This sample's time point: persistent/refractory GD, antithyroid drugs over 5 years with positive TRAb. RNA extracted from PBMCs served as the sequencing template. Library construction for TCR beta used iRepertoire HTBI primers and Arm-PCR of CDR3 regions. One entry per CDR3 protein results from TCRdb running MiXCR on the multiplex PCR reads. The repertoire holds roughly 490,000 distinct CDR3 sequences, with 20% to 25% as singletons. The specimen was peripheral blood mononuclear cells (PBMCs), collected when the disease was refractory, from a patient treated with antithyroid drugs. All receptors derive from a female donor with Graves disease.

This clonotype was counted ten times or more. The chain couples TRBV28 to TRBJ2-7; D perhaps matches TRBD1 (5 bases). Germline V gives CDR1 MDHEN, CDR2 SYDVKM. The CDR3 has 16 residues. V was pared by 6 bases and J by 0 bases, with 18 bases between. The CDR3 is CASSPPRLGASYEQYF. In DNA, the CDR3 is TGTGCCAGCAGCCCCCCGAGGCTTGGGGCCTCCTACGAGCAGTACTTC.

This clonotype was observed many times. The V call is TRBV13, the J call TRBJ1-1; no clear D. From germline, CDR1 is PRHDT and CDR2 FYEKMQ (reference sequence). The V gene lost 6 bases and the J gene lost 6 bases, with 17 bases spanning the gap. The CDR3 is made up of 14 amino acids. CDR3 DNA sequence: TGTGCCAGCAGGGGAGGCCACCTCCTGCCTGAAGCTTTCTTT. Translating gives CASRGGHLLPEAFF.